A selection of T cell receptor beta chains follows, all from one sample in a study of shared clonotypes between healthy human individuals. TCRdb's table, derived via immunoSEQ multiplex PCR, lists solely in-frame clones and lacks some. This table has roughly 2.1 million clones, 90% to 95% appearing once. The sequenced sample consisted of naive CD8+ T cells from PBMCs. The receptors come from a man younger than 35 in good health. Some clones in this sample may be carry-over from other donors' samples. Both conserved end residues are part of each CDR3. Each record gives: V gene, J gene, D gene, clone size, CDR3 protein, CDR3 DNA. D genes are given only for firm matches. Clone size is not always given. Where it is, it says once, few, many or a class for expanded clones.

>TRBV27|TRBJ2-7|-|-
CASSSSGFLGYEQYF
TGTGCCAGCAGTTCCTCAGGGTTCTTGGGCTACGAGCAGTACTTC
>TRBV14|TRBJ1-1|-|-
CASSLRDGFAYTSEHVEAFF
TGTGCCAGCAGCCTAAGGGACGGGTTCGCCTATACCTCGGAACATGTTGAAGCTTTCTTT
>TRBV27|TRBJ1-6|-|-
CASGQSGSPLHF
TGTGCCAGCGGACAGAGCGGGTCACCCCTCCACTTT
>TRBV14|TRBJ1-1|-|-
CASSQDSFGIKGLPHNTEAFF
TGTGCCAGCAGCCAAGATTCGTTCGGGATCAAGGGCCTCCCACATAACACTGAAGCTTTCTTT
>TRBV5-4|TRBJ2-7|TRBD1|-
CASSLTQGAPPHEQYF
TGTGCCAGCAGCTTGACCCAGGGGGCCCCACCCCACGAGCAGTACTTC
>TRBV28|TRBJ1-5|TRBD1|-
CASSAGDRTYQPQHF
TGTGCCAGCTCGGCCGGGGACAGGACTTATCAGCCCCAGCATTTT
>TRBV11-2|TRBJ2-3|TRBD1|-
CASSGRQGAGDTQYF
TGTGCCAGCAGCGGACGACAGGGGGCAGGAGATACGCAGTATTTT
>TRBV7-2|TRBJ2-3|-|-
CASSLTADTQYF
TGTGCCAGCAGCCTTACGGCGGATACGCAGTATTTT
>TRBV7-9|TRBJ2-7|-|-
CASRSGDSYEQYF
TGTGCCAGCAGGTCCGGGGACTCCTACGAGCAGTACTTC
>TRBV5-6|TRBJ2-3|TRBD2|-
CASSLGAGYTDTQYF
TGTGCCAGCAGCTTGGGAGCGGGATATACAGATACGCAGTATTTT
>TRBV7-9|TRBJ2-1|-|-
CASSLEGGYNEQFF
TGTGCCAGCAGCTTAGAGGGTGGGTACAATGAGCAGTTCTTC
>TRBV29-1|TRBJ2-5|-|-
CSVEEPRGKETQYF
TGCAGCGTTGAAGAACCCCGTGGGAAAGAGACCCAGTACTTC
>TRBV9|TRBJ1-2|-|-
CASSGLANYGYTF
TGTGCCAGCAGCGGGTTAGCTAACTATGGCTACACCTTC
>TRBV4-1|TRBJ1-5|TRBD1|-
CASSHIQGNQPQHF
TGCGCCAGCAGCCATATACAGGGGAATCAGCCCCAGCATTTT
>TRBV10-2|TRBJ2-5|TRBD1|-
CASRRQGPGRETQYF
TGCGCCAGCAGAAGACAGGGGCCGGGGCGAGAGACCCAGTACTTC
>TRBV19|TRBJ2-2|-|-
CASSMVPGPGELFF
TGTGCCAGTAGTATGGTCCCAGGGCCCGGGGAGCTGTTTTTT
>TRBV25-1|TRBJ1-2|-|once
CASSGVVTGGGYGYTF
TGTGCCAGCAGTGGGGTCGTAACCGGTGGGGGCTATGGCTACACCTTC
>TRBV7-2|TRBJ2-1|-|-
CASSLSLGEQFF
TGTGCCAGCAGCCTGAGTCTCGGGGAGCAGTTCTTC
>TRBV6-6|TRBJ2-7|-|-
CASSYSPTYEQYF
TGTGCCAGCAGTTACTCGCCGACCTACGAGCAGTACTTC
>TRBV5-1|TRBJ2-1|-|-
CASSLFPSNEQFF
TGCGCCAGCAGCTTGTTCCCTAGTAATGAGCAGTTCTTC
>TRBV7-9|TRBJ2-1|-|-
CASSRDSYLGYNEQFF
TGTGCCAGCAGCCGAGACTCCTATCTGGGCTACAATGAGCAGTTCTTC
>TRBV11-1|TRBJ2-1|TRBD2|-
CASSLMGLAGYNEQFF
TGTGCCAGCAGCTTAATGGGACTAGCGGGGTACAATGAGCAGTTCTTC
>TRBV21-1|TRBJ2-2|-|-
CASSKVGHKIGATGELFF
TGTGCCAGCAGCAAAGTTGGACACAAAATCGGGGCCACCGGGGAGCTGTTTTTT